This T cell receptor beta chain was observed in a study of cytomegalovirus exposure and HLA in healthy donors. This clone came up once. CDR1 is GTSNPN, CDR2 SVGIG, per germline (reference sequence). This CDR3 contains 15 residues. V shed 3 bases and J 3 bases; nucleotides not matched to a gene: 8. Researchers ran the PCR with 60 Vbeta and 13 Jbeta primers. Some clones are missing from TCRdb's copy, which holds only in-frame ones; the method was immunoSEQ multiplex PCR. The data show 160,000 or so clones, with around 64% seen just once and 2.8% held by the top ten. The chain combines TRBV30 with TRBJ2-3; 8 nucleotides match TRBD2. The sample taken for sequencing was PBMCs. This sequence originates from a woman in her twenties or thirties in good health and CMV-seronegative. The CDR3 nucleotides read TGTGCCTGGAGCGACGGACTAGCTAGGACAGATACGCAGTATTTT. Its translation is CAWSDGLARTDTQYF.